The clone carrying this T cell receptor (beta chain) was found a few times. This entry belongs to a study of T-cell memory formation after mild COVID-19. TCRdb re-called the 5' RACE reads with MiXCR, one entry per CDR3 protein. The data contain 190,000 or so distinct CDR3 sequences, 20% to 25% of them singletons. The CDR3 runs 13 residues. CDR1 and CDR2 from the germline V gene are SNHLY and FYNNEI. V shed 3 bases and J shed 4 bases, with 7 bases lying between them. The source is an adult woman who had mild COVID-19 (a few samples of this study predate the infection). Cell type and time point are not known. The source material was PBMCs or a T cell subset sorted from them (not recorded which). The chain has TRBV2 and TRBJ1-5; D not certain. The CDR3 reads CASSDWGNQPQHF. The CDR3 region has the DNA TGTGCCAGCAGTGATTGGGGTAATCAGCCCCAGCATTTT.